Reported below is one T cell receptor beta chain. Profiling relied on immunoSEQ multiplex PCR, and the TCRdb table lists in-frame clones only, not all of them. The table lists fewer than 90,000 clones, about 90% of them singletons, with more than 0.75% in the top ten. From germline, CDR1 is SGHDT and CDR2 YYEEEE. The V and J ends lost 2 bases and 7 bases respectively, with 13 bases between them. CDR3 length: 14 amino acids. The data belong to a study of T cell changes during pregnancy in multiple sclerosis. The starting material was peripheral blood, obtained in the second trimester of pregnancy. The origin of this receptor is a female donor with multiple sclerosis, enrolled in a pregnancy study. The chain recombines TRBV5-6 with TRBJ2-1; D not resolved. Written as DNA, the CDR3 is TGTGCCAGCAGCTTTTATTCTCAGTTAAATGAGCAGTTCTTC. This sequence encodes CASSFYSQLNEQFF.